The 30 T cell receptor beta chains presented below share a single source sample, sequenced in a study of cytomegalovirus exposure and HLA in healthy donors. PCR primers comprised 60 Vbeta and 13 Jbeta primers. Using immunoSEQ multiplex PCR, the repertoire was profiled, and TCRdb retains in-frame clones only, with some absent. The sample shows 200,000 to 250,000 clones, and 1.1% sits with its ten largest clones. The sequenced material came from PBMCs. All receptors derive from a girl aged 2 to 10 in good health and CMV-seropositive.

J is TRBJ1-3 and V is TRBV6-1; 10 nucleotides agree with TRBD1. V was clipped by 2 bases and J by 7 bases; unmatched bases: 8. Germline V gives CDR1 MNHNS, CDR2 SASEGT. The CDR3 loop spans 16 amino acids. The CDR3 bases are TGTGCCAGCAGTGAATACGGCTGGGGACAGGGGAACACCATATATTTT. This encodes CASSEYGWGQGNTIYF.

The chain's CDR3 is CASSQVIPTGTGTYEQYF. The CDR3 region has the DNA TGCGCCAGCAGCCAAGTGATCCCCACCGGGACAGGAACCTACGAGCAGTACTTC. The chain combines TRBV4-1 with TRBJ2-7; 8 bases fit TRBD1. CDR1 is MGHRA and CDR2 is YSYEKL in the germline V gene. The CDR3 runs to 18 residues. The V gene end was trimmed by 1 base and the J gene end by 2 bases; junction bases not matched to a gene: 13.

This rearrangement joins TRBV10-3 to TRBJ2-1; no definite D call. The CDR3 sequence is 12 residues long. The germline V gene has CDR1 ENHRY and CDR2 SYGVKD. Trimming shortened V by 8 bases and J by 4 bases, and 9 bases separated the two germline ends. CDR3 bases: TGTGCCATCGCGGCAGATTACAATGAGCAGTTCTTC. Translation: CAIAADYNEQFF.

The chain carries TRBV28 and TRBJ1-1; D call uncertain. The V and J ends lost 10 bases and 1 base respectively, with 7 bases between them. This CDR3 is built from 11 residues. Germline V gene sequence: CDR1 MDHEN, CDR2 SYDVKM. CDR3 region: CATYQNTEAFF. The CDR3 DNA sequence: TGTGCCACCTACCAGAACACTGAAGCTTTCTTT.

The chain links TRBV27 to TRBJ1-1; a weak D match, TRBD1 (5 bases). Germline loops: CDR1 MNHEY, CDR2 SMNVEV (reference sequence). The CDR3 is made up of 18 amino acids. The germline V and J ends were trimmed by 5 bases and 1 base, with 23 bases remaining between them. Here the CDR3 DNA reads TGTGCCAGCAGTAAGAATCCGGGAGGCCTAAGGGGGAACACTGAAGCTTTCTTT. This gives the protein CASSKNPGGLRGNTEAFF.

The chain carries TRBV28 and TRBJ2-7, with TRBD2 matching over 8 bases. The J segment lost 0 bases and the V segment lost 6 bases, leaving 7 bases of the junction unmatched. The CDR3 is made up of 15 amino acids. Per germline, CDR1 MDHEN and CDR2 SYDVKM. This CDR3 reads CASRAAGESSYEQYF. The CDR3 DNA reads as TGTGCCAGCAGAGCAGCGGGAGAGTCCTCCTACGAGCAGTACTTC. Variable domain in full (rest from reference TRBV28 and TRBJ2-7): DVKVTQSSRYLVKRTGEKVFLECVQDMDHENMFWYRQDPGLGLRLIYFSYDVKMKEKGDIPEGYSVSREKKERFSLILESASTNQTSMYLCASRAAGESSYEQYFGPGTRLTVT.

This chain connects TRBV6-5 to TRBJ2-7; D call uncertain. Germline V gene lookup returns CDR1 MNHEY and CDR2 SVGAGI. This CDR3 comprises 11 residues. V lost 3 bases, J lost 7 bases, and 7 bases lay in between. The CDR3 reads CASSYGGEQYF. The CDR3 region has the DNA TGTGCCAGCAGTTATGGCGGAGAGCAGTACTTC.

The V and J genes are TRBV7-3 and TRBJ2-7; no clear D gene. This CDR3 spans 14 amino acids. CDR1 SGHTA and CDR2 FQGTGA come from the germline V gene. Trimming pared 0 bases from V and 0 bases from J, leaving 6 bases between. CDR3 region: CASSLTRNSYEQYF. Here the CDR3 DNA reads TGTGCCAGCAGCTTAACGCGCAACTCCTACGAGCAGTACTTC. Full variable domain (remainder filled in from reference TRBV7-3 and TRBJ2-7): GAGVSQTPSNKVTEKGKYVELRCDPISGHTALYWYRQSLGQGPEFLIYFQGTGAADDSGLPNDRFFAVRPEGSVSTLKIQRTERGDSAVYLCASSLTRNSYEQYFGPGTRLTVT.

The chain is built from TRBV5-1 and TRBJ1-1; 7 positions agree with TRBD1. With 0 bases clipped from V and 1 base from J, the junction kept 3 bases outside the gene matches. Germline CDR1 SGHRS, CDR2 YFSETQ. The CDR3 length is 15 residues. CDR3: CASSLAGTENTEAFF. CDR3 DNA: TGCGCCAGCAGCTTGGCTGGGACAGAGAACACTGAAGCTTTCTTT. Variable domain in full (rest from reference TRBV5-1 and TRBJ1-1): KAGVTQTPRYLIKTRGQQVTLSCSPISGHRSVSWYQQTPGQGLQFLFEYFSETQRNKGNFPGRFSGRQFSNSRSEMNVSTLELGDSALYLCASSLAGTENTEAFFGQGTRLTVV.

V and J are TRBV4-1 and TRBJ2-1, with 10 positions matching TRBD2. The ends lost 5 bases at V and 9 bases at J; junction bases unmatched: 10. The CDR3 has 15 amino acids. Looked up from germline, CDR1 is MGHRA and CDR2 is YSYEKL. The CDR3 is CASSLELAGSGEQFF. The CDR3 coding sequence is TGCGCCAGCAGCTTGGAACTAGCGGGAAGCGGTGAGCAGTTCTTC.

The chain couples TRBV6-1 to TRBJ2-6; TRBD2 might be the D (5 bases). CDR1 MNHNS and CDR2 SASEGT come from the germline V gene. This CDR3 has 15 amino acids. Trimming took 3 bases from V and 0 from J, leaving 6 bases between them. CDR3 region: CASSEAGSGANVLTF. CDR3 bases: TGTGCCAGCAGTGAGGCGGGCTCTGGGGCCAACGTCCTGACTTTC.

The rearrangement links TRBV7-9 to TRBJ2-5; weak D call: TRBD2 (5 bases). The germline gives CDR1 SEHNR, CDR2 FQNEAQ (reference sequence). V was trimmed by 1 base and J by 2 bases, leaving 11 bases between them. This CDR3 comprises 15 residues. CDR3 nucleotides: TGTGCCAGCAGCTTAGAGACGGGGTTTCAAGAGACCCAGTACTTC. This encodes CASSLETGFQETQYF.

V usage is TRBV29-1 and J usage is TRBJ1-2, with D hard to call. V was shortened by 7 bases and J by 6 bases, with 12 bases between the two germline ends. Germline assignment: CDR1 SQVTM and CDR2 ANQGSEA. The CDR3 totals 11 residues. CDR3 DNA: TGCAGCGGGAAAACCGGGGATGGCTACACCTTC. Its translation: CSGKTGDGYTF.

The CDR3 DNA is TGTGCCACCACAGACGGAGAGACCCAGTACTTC. Translation: CATTDGETQYF. The V call is TRBV19, the J call TRBJ2-5, with D unclear. CDR3 length: 11 residues. Germline-derived CDR1 and CDR2 are LNHDA and SQIVND (reference sequence). V was clipped by 10 bases and J by 4 bases, with 10 bases between them.

The chain carries TRBV4-2 and TRBJ1-3; the match to TRBD1 covers 8 bases. V shed 0 bases, J shed 5 bases, and the junction held 6 bases outside the gene matches. CDR1 and CDR2 (germline): LGHNA, YNFKEQ. The CDR3 loop spans 16 amino acids. The CDR3 DNA reads TGTGCCAGCAGCCAAGATCTAGGACAGGGAAGAAACACCATATATTTT. This sequence encodes CASSQDLGQGRNTIYF.

CDR3 in amino acids: CASSAGVRTGGIFWETQYF. As DNA, the CDR3 is TGTGCCAGCAGCGCCGGAGTACGGACAGGGGGAATATTCTGGGAGACCCAGTACTTC. V gene TRBV9 combines with J gene TRBJ2-5; TRBD1 matches 10 bases. The CDR3 runs 19 residues. The germline CDR1 and CDR2 sequences are SGDLS and YYNGEE. The junction had 19 bases not matched to a gene; V was cut back by 3 bases and J by 5 bases.

The chain uses TRBV11-2 and TRBJ2-7; D unclear. Per germline, CDR1 SGHAT and CDR2 FQNNGV. V lost 3 bases and J 3 bases, leaving 15 bases between the germline ends. This CDR3 is built from 15 residues. This chain's CDR3 is CASSFWLEQHYEQYF. CDR3 sequence (DNA): TGTGCCAGCAGCTTTTGGTTGGAACAGCACTACGAGCAGTACTTC.

V and J are TRBV5-1 and TRBJ2-2, with 7 bases lining up with TRBD2. The CDR3 length is 16 residues. Looked up from germline, CDR1 is SGHRS and CDR2 is YFSETQ. V shed 3 bases, J shed 4 bases, and the junction held 9 bases outside the gene matches. The CDR3 reads CASSSDSGSFTGELFF. CDR3 nucleotide sequence: TGCGCCAGCAGCTCAGATAGCGGGTCCTTCACCGGGGAGCTGTTTTTT.

V usage is TRBV20-1 and J usage is TRBJ2-1; unclear D gene. The CDR3 is 11 amino acids. V was clipped by 3 bases and J by 12 bases, with 12 bases between them. The germline V gene encodes CDR1 DFQATT and CDR2 SNEGSKA (reference sequence). The CDR3 protein is CSASIAPGQFF. The CDR3 nucleotides read TGCAGTGCTAGTATCGCCCCCGGGCAGTTCTTC.

The chain combines TRBV19 with TRBJ1-2; D is undetermined. The CDR3 has 14 amino acids. Trimming stripped 1 base from V and 2 bases from J, with 8 bases between. The germline V gene has CDR1 LNHDA and CDR2 SQIVND (reference sequence). The CDR3 reads CASSIVGGNYGYTF. The CDR3 region has the DNA TGTGCCAGTAGTATAGTAGGAGGGAACTATGGCTACACCTTC.

The V gene is TRBV11-2, the J gene TRBJ2-7; 8 bases fit TRBD2. The V gene's germline CDR1 is SGHAT and CDR2 FQNNGV. Trimming took 3 bases from V and 3 from J; bases not matched to a gene: 1. The CDR3 totals 13 residues. As DNA, the CDR3 is TGTGCCAGCAGCTTCCGGGAGGGCTACGAGCAGTACTTC. This encodes CASSFREGYEQYF.

Written as DNA, the CDR3 is TGTGCCAGCAGGGGGACTAGCGGGAGTGCGTACGAGCAGTACTTC. Residues: CASRGTSGSAYEQYF. The chain couples TRBV6-5 to TRBJ2-7; TRBD2 aligns across 14 bases. Trimming cost V 6 bases and J 4 bases; bases outside gene matches: 5. Germline V gene data show CDR1 as MNHEY and CDR2 as SVGAGI. The CDR3 contains 15 residues.

The gene calls are TRBV7-8 and TRBJ2-4, with D perhaps TRBD2 (6 bases). The germline gives CDR1 SGHVS, CDR2 FQNEAQ. The CDR3 has 18 amino acids. Trimming removed 0 bases from V and 1 base from J, with 16 bases in between. CDR3 protein: CASSLAGVRETAKNIQYF. The CDR3 nucleotides are TGTGCCAGCAGCTTAGCGGGGGTACGGGAGACGGCCAAAAACATTCAGTACTTC. Full variable domain (outside the CDR3, taken from reference TRBV7-8 and TRBJ2-4): GAGVSQSPRYKVAKRGQDVALRCDPISGHVSLFWYQQALGQGPEFLTYFQNEAQLDKSGLPSDRFFAERPEGSVSTLKIQRTQQEDSAVYLCASSLAGVRETAKNIQYFGAGTRLSVL.

This sequence joins TRBV13 and TRBJ1-1; no definite D call. Deletions cut 4 bases from V and 1 base from J, with 13 bases between. CDR1 and CDR2 from the germline V gene are PRHDT and FYEKMQ (reference sequence). The CDR3 runs to 15 residues. The CDR3 DNA is TGTGCCAGCAGCTCCAACGCCAACTCGAACACTGAAGCTTTCTTT. Its protein is CASSSNANSNTEAFF.

V gene TRBV27 combines with J gene TRBJ2-1; tentative D call: TRBD2 (5 bases). The CDR3 sequence is 17 residues long. The V end lost 1 base, the J end lost 3 bases, and 16 bases lay between the germline ends. Germline V lookup: CDR1 MNHEY, CDR2 SMNVEV (reference sequence). The CDR3 region is CASSLLRGGRSYNEQFF. The CDR3 region has the DNA TGTGCCAGCAGTTTATTGAGAGGAGGCCGGAGCTACAATGAGCAGTTCTTC.

The chain has TRBV14 and TRBJ2-7; a weak D match, TRBD2 (5 bases). Germline V gives CDR1 SGHDN, CDR2 FVKESK. Trimming shortened V by 6 bases and J by 4 bases, and 16 bases separated the two germline ends. This CDR3 is built from 14 residues. CDR3 loop: CASRSSSGMYEQYF. CDR3 sequence (DNA): TGTGCCAGCAGGTCCTCCAGCGGTATGTACGAGCAGTACTTC.

The chain joins TRBV5-4 to TRBJ1-2; a possible D gene is TRBD1 (5 bases). V shed 0 bases and J shed 6 bases, with 18 bases lying between them. The CDR3 is 16 residues long. Per germline, CDR1 SGHNT and CDR2 YYREEE (reference sequence). CDR3 bases: TGTGCCAGCAGCTTGGGGAATGCAGGGCATGGCGATGGCTACACCTTC. Translation gives CASSLGNAGHGDGYTF.

The chain links TRBV5-8 to TRBJ2-7, with D unresolved. In germline, CDR1 is SGHTS, CDR2 YDEGEE. The germline V and J ends were trimmed by 4 bases and 3 bases, with 23 bases remaining between them. CDR3 length: 17 residues. The CDR3 here is CASSPQVLVQPFYEQYF. DNA of the CDR3: TGTGCCAGCAGCCCTCAGGTGTTAGTTCAGCCATTCTACGAGCAGTACTTC.

This chain uses TRBV4-1 with TRBJ2-4, with D perhaps matching TRBD1 (5 bases). The length of the CDR3 is 15 residues. V was shortened by 1 base and J by 9 bases, with 16 bases between the two germline ends. CDR1 and CDR2 (germline): MGHRA, YSYEKL. The chain's CDR3 is CASSQGASGSVIQYF. CDR3 coding DNA: TGCGCCAGCAGCCAAGGTGCCTCAGGGTCAGTCATTCAGTACTTC.

The chain links TRBV7-2 to TRBJ1-5; no definite D call. The CDR3 is 15 residues long. The V gene's germline CDR1 is SGHTA and CDR2 FQGNSA. V shed 0 bases and J shed 6 bases, with 12 bases lying between them. The CDR3 DNA sequence: TGTGCCAGCAGCTTAGCGCTTCACGGGAGTCAGCCCCAGCATTTT. Translation: CASSLALHGSQPQHF.